These 20 T cell receptor beta chains share one sample of origin, sequenced in a study of regulatory and conventional T cells in RAG deficiency. Blood CD4+ CD25-low CD127-high conventional T cells supplied the genomic DNA template. Sequencing used immunoSEQ multiplex PCR; TCRdb keeps in-frame clones, though not all of them. The table shows around 29,000 clones, with 90% to 95% occurring only once. This same sample was also taken into another study, of regulatory T cells. As that report states: Amplification used 52 TRBV primers and 13 TRBJ primers.

Sequencing was done on a sample of CD25- CD4+ T cells sorted from blood. Receptors were obtained from a human donor in good health.

The V and J genes are TRBV7-6 and TRBJ2-2, with TRBD2 matching 9 bases. Germline V gene data show CDR1 as SGHVS and CDR2 as FNYEAQ. There are 15 residues in the CDR3. V lost 5 bases to trimming and J lost 6 bases; unmatched junction nucleotides: 7. The CDR3: CASSPRGGASGELFF. The CDR3 DNA reads as TGTGCCAGCAGCCCGCGGGGGGGCGCTTCCGGGGAGCTGTTTTTT.

The CDR3 is CASSVVSGRGYNEQFF. The CDR3 nucleotides are TGTGCCAGCAGCGTAGTATCCGGGAGGGGTTACAATGAGCAGTTCTTC. The rearrangement joins TRBV9 to TRBJ2-1, with 8 bases identical to TRBD2. The J segment lost 4 bases and the V segment lost 0 bases, leaving 6 bases of the junction unmatched. Per the germline V gene, CDR1 is SGDLS and CDR2 is YYNGEE. The CDR3 runs to 16 residues.

This clone showed up just once. The chain couples TRBV6-6 to TRBJ2-1; 13 positions agree with TRBD2. The V segment lost 2 bases and the J segment 6 bases; nucleotides outside the gene matches: 4. Germline V gene lookup returns CDR1 MNHNY and CDR2 SVGAGI (reference sequence). The CDR3 is made up of 16 amino acids. CDR3 nucleotide sequence: TGTGCCAGCAGTTACCCGGGACTAGCGGGGACCAATGAGCAGTTCTTC. The encoded protein is CASSYPGLAGTNEQFF.

This chain connects TRBV7-3 to TRBJ2-7, with TRBD2 matching 8 bases. CDR3 length: 14 amino acids. V lost 4 bases to trimming and J lost 7 bases; unmatched junction nucleotides: 9. Germline loops: CDR1 SGHTA, CDR2 FQGTGA. CDR3 sequence: CASSSSGGEGEQYF. The CDR3 nucleotides read TGTGCCAGCAGCTCCTCCGGGGGGGAGGGGGAGCAGTACTTC.

The rearrangement joins TRBV7-9 to TRBJ2-3, with 12 bases fitting TRBD1. Trimming at V came to 6 bases and at J to 6 bases, leaving 7 bases not matched to a gene. From germline, CDR1 is SEHNR and CDR2 FQNEAQ (reference sequence). The CDR3 length is 15 residues. CDR3 bases: TGTGCCAGCAGTTCCGGGACAGGGGGCCGGGATACGCAGTATTTT. Translation gives CASSSGTGGRDTQYF.

The rearrangement uses TRBV2 and TRBJ1-6; TRBD1 agrees at 9 bases. This CDR3 spans 14 amino acids. The V segment lost 8 bases and the J segment 9 bases; nucleotides outside the gene matches: 8. From germline, CDR1 is SNHLY and CDR2 FYNNEI. The CDR3 sequence is CASLLGDRVSPLHF. Here the CDR3 DNA reads TGTGCCAGCCTTTTGGGGGACAGGGTTTCACCCCTCCACTTT.

The rearrangement joins TRBV2 to TRBJ2-3; D unresolved. The CDR3 contains 15 residues. V was trimmed by 6 bases and J by 3 bases, leaving 16 bases between them. CDR1 and CDR2 from the germline V gene are SNHLY and FYNNEI. The CDR3 here is CASSQQSLHTDTQYF. The CDR3 DNA reads as TGTGCCAGCAGCCAACAGAGCCTCCATACAGATACGCAGTATTTT. The variable domain in full, completed from reference TRBV2 and TRBJ2-3, reads EPEVTQTPSHQVTQMGQEVILRCVPISNHLYFYWYRQILGQKVEFLVSFYNNEISEKSEIFDDQFSVERPDGSNFTLKIRSTKLEDSAMYFCASSQQSLHTDTQYFGPGTRLTVL.

On this clone: The junction differs from germline at one of its ends, possibly a read error. The V call is TRBV2, the J call TRBJ2-2, with 8 bases matching TRBD1. The CDR3 length is 15 residues. The germline V gene has CDR1 SNHLY and CDR2 FYNNEI. CDR3 DNA: TGTGCCAGCAGTGAACAGGGGGCAATCACCGAGGAGCTGTTTTTT. Translation: CASSEQGAITEELFF.

This clone was counted a single time. The junction shows a germline mismatch at one end, possibly a read error. Other DNA sequences in the same sample also yield this CDR3. The J gene is TRBJ1-6, the V gene TRBV5-8; no definite D call. Germline V gene data show CDR1 as SGHTS and CDR2 as YDEGEE. The CDR3 runs to 13 residues. CDR3 residues: CASSLHFNSPLHF. The CDR3 coding sequence is TGTGCCAGCAGCTTGCACTTTAATTCCCCCCTCCACTTT. Filled out from reference TRBV5-8 and TRBJ1-6, the complete variable domain reads EAGVTQSPTHLIKTRGQQATLRCSPISGHTSVYWYQQALGLGLQFLLWYDEGEERNRGNFPPRFSGRQFPNYSSELNVNALELEDSALYLCASSLHFNSPLHFGNGTRLTVT.

CDR3 residues: CASSGGRGNYGYTF. The CDR3 nucleotides are TGTGCCAGCAGCGGGGGGCGGGGGAACTATGGCTACACCTTC. The rearrangement joins TRBV9 to TRBJ1-2; TRBD1 is a possible D gene (6 bases). The CDR3 covers 14 residues. In germline, CDR1 is SGDLS, CDR2 YYNGEE. Trimming removed 3 bases from V and 2 bases from J, with 11 bases in between.

This clone has only one observation. The chain recombines TRBV5-1 with TRBJ2-1; no clear D. Germline V gives CDR1 SGHRS, CDR2 YFSETQ. The V end lost 2 bases, the J end lost 7 bases, and 7 bases lay between the germline ends. This CDR3 region has 12 residues. The CDR3 nucleotides are TGCGCCAGCAGCTTATCTTTGAATGAGCAGTTCTTC. Protein: CASSLSLNEQFF.

The table lists this clone with a count of one. This chain uses TRBV7-7 with TRBJ2-2, with D possibly TRBD2 on 6 matching bases. There are 18 residues in the CDR3. Germline V gene data show CDR1 as SSHAT and CDR2 as FNYEAQ (reference sequence). V was shortened by 4 bases and J by 3 bases, with 21 bases between the two germline ends. The CDR3 here is CASSSAPDYLRDTGELFF. The CDR3 DNA reads as TGTGCCAGCAGCTCGGCCCCGGACTACCTAAGGGACACCGGGGAGCTGTTTTTT.

This clone showed up just a few times. The chain employs TRBV7-3 and TRBJ1-6; D gene uncertain. V lost 5 bases to trimming and J lost 10 bases, with 12 bases between them. Germline V gene sequence: CDR1 SGHTA, CDR2 FQGTGA. The length of the CDR3 is 13 residues. DNA of the CDR3: TGTGCCAGCAGCCTCGAGCACGAATCACCCCTCCACTTT. It codes for CASSLEHESPLHF.

This chain connects TRBV28 to TRBJ2-3; tentatively, D is TRBD2 (6 bases). The CDR3 covers 14 residues. V was clipped by 8 bases and J by 3 bases, with 15 bases between them. Germline V gene sequence: CDR1 MDHEN, CDR2 SYDVKM. DNA for the CDR3: TGTGCCAGCGCCTCTGGGGGGAATACAGATACGCAGTATTTT. Translation gives CASASGGNTDTQYF.

This clone occurred once. The chain links TRBV7-7 to TRBJ2-3; weak D call: TRBD1 (6 bases). Germline CDR1 reads SSHAT; CDR2 reads FNYEAQ (reference sequence). V dropped 5 bases and J dropped 0 bases, with 15 bases sitting between them. The CDR3 runs to 16 residues. The CDR3 protein is CASSPLGTSSTDTQYF. The CDR3 DNA follows: TGTGCCAGCAGCCCTCTGGGGACATCGAGCACAGATACGCAGTATTTT.

The chain joins TRBV19 to TRBJ1-6; tentative D call: TRBD1 (6 bases). The germline V gene encodes CDR1 LNHDA and CDR2 SQIVND (reference sequence). V lost 5 bases and J 7 bases, leaving 18 bases between the germline ends. The CDR3 runs to 16 residues. The CDR3 DNA reads TGTGCCAGTAGTTCGGCAGGGGCAATATGGAATTCACCCCTCCACTTT. Encoded protein: CASSSAGAIWNSPLHF.

The chain uses TRBV4-1 and TRBJ2-5; D may be TRBD1 (5 bases). The V gene's germline CDR1 is MGHRA and CDR2 YSYEKL. The CDR3 is 15 residues long. Trimming took 4 bases from V and 5 from J, leaving 17 bases between them. Here the CDR3 reads CASSRFRAGIETQYF. The CDR3, as DNA: TGCGCCAGCAGCCGCTTCCGAGCAGGGATCGAGACCCAGTACTTC.

This chain uses TRBV27 with TRBJ1-5, with D maybe TRBD1 (6 bases). Germline V gene sequence: CDR1 MNHEY, CDR2 SMNVEV (reference sequence). V gave up 6 bases and J gave up 4 bases, with 13 bases separating them. CDR3 length equals 14 residues. In nucleotides, the CDR3 is TGTGCCAGCAGCCCCGACAGGAAGAATCAGCCCCAGCATTTT. It is translated as CASSPDRKNQPQHF.

The CDR3 DNA reads TGTGCCAGCAGCCCAGGAATAAGCCGAGCCCCCTACGAGCAGTACTTC. Translating it yields CASSPGISRAPYEQYF. The chain carries TRBV9 and TRBJ2-7, with unresolved D. Trimming took 4 bases from V and 2 from J, leaving 19 bases between them. CDR1 SGDLS and CDR2 YYNGEE come from the germline V gene. There are 16 residues in the CDR3.

This clone was seen once. The chain employs TRBV9 and TRBJ1-4, with D possibly matching TRBD1 (6 bases). V was pared by 0 bases and J by 5 bases, with 8 bases between. From germline, CDR1 is SGDLS and CDR2 YYNGEE. The CDR3 is 14 residues long. The CDR3 nucleotides read TGTGCCAGCAGCGTAGGGACAGAAAATGAAAAACTGTTTTTT. It encodes CASSVGTENEKLFF.